The 3 T cell receptor beta chains listed next were all sequenced from one sample in a study of T-cell memory formation after mild COVID-19 (dated by TCRdb to the early 2020s). Libraries came from 5' RACE. These reads were obtained on an Illumina NovaSeq 6000. Starting from the raw public reads, TCRdb applied fastp trimming at Q25, assembled clones with MiXCR and retained in-frame beta chains. Identical CDR3 proteins give one entry, which carries the most common genes and DNA. This sample has roughly 400,000 distinct CDR3 sequences in its table, and about 20% of those were observed once. The top ten hold 20% to 25% of the sample. Input material: PBMCs or a T cell subset sorted from them (not recorded which). These receptors were taken from a man aged 18 to 29 who had mild COVID-19 (a few samples of this study predate the infection). The sample titles of this study are shuffled in the database, so cell type and time point are left out; the donor was told from shared clones.

The chain joins TRBV24-1 to TRBJ1-1, with D perhaps matching TRBD1 (5 bases). The CDR3 has 16 residues. Germline loops: CDR1 KGHDR, CDR2 SFDVKD. Trimming left V 4 bases short and J 2 bases short, with 16 bases between. CDR3 coding DNA: TGTGCCACCAGTGACAGATGGACATGGTCTAACACTGAAGCTTTCTTT. Its protein product is CATSDRWTWSNTEAFF.

The table lists this clonotype with a few counts. The genes are TRBV7-2 and TRBJ2-1, with TRBD1 matching 8 bases. The CDR3 sequence is 15 residues long. Trimming removed 1 base from V and 5 bases from J; junction bases left unmatched: 4. Germline V CDR1 and CDR2: SGHTA, FQGNSA. Written as DNA, the CDR3 is TGTGCCAGCAGCTTAGGGGACAGGTGGGACAATGAGCAGTTCTTC. Translated, it gives CASSLGDRWDNEQFF.

The CDR3 here is CASSRSGTVNEQFF. The CDR3 DNA sequence: TGCGCCAGCAGCAGATCCGGGACTGTCAATGAGCAGTTCTTC. This chain joins TRBV5-1 and TRBJ2-1; maybe TRBD2 (6 bases). The ends were cut back, 4 bases at V and 6 bases at J, with 14 bases in the middle. The CDR3 extends over 14 amino acids. Germline V gene sequence: CDR1 SGHRS, CDR2 YFSETQ.